Listed here are 32 T cell receptor beta chains from one sample, sequenced in a study of blood T cell repertoires in COVID-19 (TCRdb year 2020). Receptor libraries were prepared by the immunoSEQ multiplex PCR assay. In its TCRdb copy, this immuneACCESS table keeps in-frame sequences only and misses some clones. Where compared with another copy, unresolved V genes explain less than half of these, and the others have no known cause. The sample data list about 160,000 clones, and about 88% of these were observed just once. The biggest ten clones account for more than 0.85% of the sample. Sequencing input: peripheral blood. The receptors shown here come from a man aged 35 to 55 with acute or convalescent COVID-19.

The V and J genes are TRBV12-2 and TRBJ1-6. TRBV12-2 is described as a pseudogene. The CDR3 loop spans 13 amino acids. CDR3 sequence (DNA): TGTGCAAGTCGCCCCTCCGGGGGATCACCCCTCCACTTT. Amino acid sequence: CASRPSGGSPLHF.

The rearrangement links TRBV5-1 to TRBJ1-2; 8 bases map to TRBD1. The CDR3 contains 14 residues. CDR1 is SGHRS and CDR2 is YFSETQ in the germline V gene. The V and J ends lost 2 bases and 6 bases, in that order; junction bases with no gene match: 6. CDR3 loop: CASSFTGGSHGYTF. CDR3 in DNA: TGCGCCAGCAGCTTTACAGGGGGGAGTCATGGCTACACCTTC.

Note on this clone: Distinct nucleotide sequences in the sample also encode this CDR3. The chain recombines TRBV5-1 with TRBJ2-5; TRBD2 agrees at 10 bases. J gave up 3 bases and V 5 bases, and 7 bases lay outside the gene matches. The CDR3 totals 15 residues. CDR1 and CDR2 (germline): SGHRS, YFSETQ. The CDR3 is CASSRAGGREETQYF. The CDR3 DNA sequence: TGCGCCAGCAGTCGAGCGGGGGGGAGAGAAGAGACCCAGTACTTC.

This clone came up once. The CDR3 loop reads CASSNDPDYGSDTQYF. Written as DNA, the CDR3 is TGTGCCAGCAGCAACGACCCAGACTACGGATCAGATACGCAGTATTTT. V gene TRBV13 combines with J gene TRBJ2-3, with TRBD2 as a possible D gene (5 bases). This CDR3 comprises 16 residues. Trimming pared 5 bases from V and 4 bases from J, leaving 19 bases between. CDR1 and CDR2 (germline): PRHDT, FYEKMQ (reference sequence).

This chain links TRBV9 with TRBJ1-2; D not certain. Germline V lookup: CDR1 SGDLS, CDR2 YYNGEE. V was pared by 0 bases and J by 5 bases, with 11 bases between. The CDR3 runs 14 residues. The CDR3 protein is CASSVGASEYGYTF. In DNA, the CDR3 is TGTGCCAGCAGCGTAGGGGCGTCGGAATATGGCTACACCTTC.

Only one count was recorded for this clone. V gene TRBV7-3 combines with J gene TRBJ2-2, with 8 bases fitting TRBD1. J was trimmed by 7 bases and V by 7 bases; bases with no gene match: 8. The CDR3 spans 14 residues. The germline CDR1 and CDR2 sequences are SGHTA and FQGTGA. CDR3 residues: CASTPDRAGGELFF. Written as DNA, the CDR3 is TGTGCCAGCACCCCGGACAGGGCGGGCGGGGAGCTGTTTTTT.

This chain connects TRBV5-1 to TRBJ1-5; 11 nucleotides line up with TRBD1. J lost 6 bases, V lost 4 bases, and 6 bases had no gene match. Per germline, CDR1 SGHRS and CDR2 YFSETQ. The CDR3 length is 15 residues. The DNA for the CDR3 is TGCGCCAGCAGCCCCGGGACAGGGGGTAGTCAGCCCCAGCATTTT. This codes for CASSPGTGGSQPQHF.

The rearrangement uses TRBV6-2 or TRBV6-3 and TRBJ2-1, with D unclear. CDR3 size: 15 residues. V gave up 6 bases and J gave up 0 bases, with 12 bases separating them. The germline V gene has CDR1 MNHEY and CDR2 SVGEGT. CDR3 sequence (DNA): TGTGCCAGCAGCCGTAGTCGGAGCTCCTACAATGAGCAGTTCTTC. Translation gives CASSRSRSSYNEQFF.

The chain combines TRBV19 with TRBJ2-6; no reliable D call. Germline lookup yields CDR1 LNHDA and CDR2 SQIVND (reference sequence). The CDR3 runs to 17 residues. Trimming shortened V by 2 bases and J by 4 bases, and 15 bases separated the two germline ends. The CDR3 loop reads CASSIHAGLNGANVLTF. The CDR3 DNA reads as TGTGCCAGTAGTATACACGCAGGCCTTAACGGGGCCAACGTCCTGACTTTC.

The V call is TRBV7-2, the J call TRBJ2-3, with 8 bases lining up with TRBD2. The trim removed 7 bases at V and 2 bases at J, leaving 11 bases unmatched. Germline V gene lookup returns CDR1 SGHTA and CDR2 FQGNSA. This CDR3 region has 16 residues. CDR3 region: CASTSDLRGDTDTQYF. CDR3 sequence (DNA): TGTGCCAGCACCTCCGACCTGCGGGGGGACACAGATACGCAGTATTTT. The whole variable domain, filled in from reference TRBV7-2 and TRBJ2-3, reads GAGVSQSPSNKVTEKGKDVELRCDPISGHTALYWYRQSLGQGLEFLIYFQGNSAPDKSGLPSDRFSAERTGGSVSTLTIQRTQQEDSAVYLCASTSDLRGDTDTQYFGPGTRLTVL.

The chain joins TRBV6-1 to TRBJ2-5; 11 positions agree with TRBD2. The V segment lost 4 bases and the J segment 5 bases; nucleotides outside the gene matches: 9. Germline V lookup: CDR1 MNHNS, CDR2 SASEGT. CDR3 length: 16 residues. The CDR3 sequence is CASSVYSGGAGETQYF. CDR3 sequence (DNA): TGTGCCAGCAGTGTGTATAGCGGGGGGGCCGGGGAGACCCAGTACTTC.

The chain uses TRBV28 and TRBJ1-2, with D perhaps TRBD1 (5 bases). V was trimmed by 5 bases and J by 5 bases, leaving 21 bases between them. The CDR3 is 16 amino acids. Germline CDR1 and CDR2: MDHEN and SYDVKM. The CDR3 nucleotides are TGTGCCAGCAGTCGCGGTGGGGGGGGACGGGAGTATGGCTACACCTTC. Residues: CASSRGGGGREYGYTF.

The chain uses TRBV9 and TRBJ2-1, with 7 nucleotides matching TRBD2. With 0 bases clipped from V and 4 bases from J, the junction kept 4 bases outside the gene matches. The CDR3 has 15 residues. The germline CDR1 and CDR2 sequences are SGDLS and YYNGEE. The chain's CDR3 is CASSVDASGYNEQFF. Here the CDR3 DNA reads TGTGCCAGCAGCGTAGACGCTAGCGGTTACAATGAGCAGTTCTTC.

This clone was picked up a small number of times. The chain uses TRBV5-6 and TRBJ2-7; D may be TRBD2 (5 bases). Trimming left V 3 bases short and J 1 base short, with 14 bases between. The germline V gene encodes CDR1 SGHDT and CDR2 YYEEEE. The CDR3 contains 15 residues. CDR3 nucleotide sequence: TGTGCCAGCAGCTACCGGCTATCGGGGTCCTACGAGCAGTACTTC. Translation: CASSYRLSGSYEQYF.

This chain joins TRBV6-1 and TRBJ1-1; no definite D call. Germline V CDR1 and CDR2: MNHNS, SASEGT. The CDR3 sequence is 15 residues long. Trimming took 1 base from V and 1 from J, leaving 10 bases between them. This CDR3 is CASSEDPGWNTEAFF. In DNA, the CDR3 is TGTGCCAGCAGTGAAGACCCTGGCTGGAACACTGAAGCTTTCTTT.

This chain connects TRBV5-1 to TRBJ1-4, with 9 nucleotides matching TRBD1. Per the germline V gene, CDR1 is SGHRS and CDR2 is YFSETQ. The length of the CDR3 is 16 residues. V lost 2 bases and J lost 8; bases outside the gene matches: 10. CDR3 protein: CASSFRTGAAGEKLFF. DNA of the CDR3: TGCGCCAGCAGCTTCCGGACAGGGGCCGCCGGGGAAAAACTGTTTTTT.

This clone appeared once. The gene calls are TRBV7-9 and TRBJ1-1, with 7 bases lining up with TRBD1. V was pared by 7 bases and J by 2 bases, with 7 bases of the junction left unmatched. The CDR3 extends over 14 amino acids. CDR1 and CDR2 (germline): SEHNR, FQNEAQ (reference sequence). The CDR3 bases are TGTGCCAGCACTATACGGGACAGAAACACTGAAGCTTTCTTT. Translation gives CASTIRDRNTEAFF.

The chain has TRBV7-3 and TRBJ2-6; 11 bases map to TRBD2. CDR1 and CDR2 (germline): SGHTA, FQGTGA. The CDR3 extends over 16 amino acids. The V gene end was trimmed by 5 bases and the J gene end by 4 bases; junction bases not matched to a gene: 4. CDR3 residues: CASSRTSGFGANVLTF. The DNA of the CDR3 is TGTGCCAGCAGCCGGACTAGCGGGTTCGGGGCCAACGTCCTGACTTTC.

This sequence joins TRBV11-1 and TRBJ2-1; the match to TRBD2 covers 9 bases. Trimming at V came to 2 bases and at J to 15 bases, leaving 8 bases not matched to a gene. This CDR3 has 13 residues. Germline V gene data show CDR1 as SGHAT and CDR2 as FQDESV (reference sequence). CDR3 DNA sequence: TGTGCCAGCAGCTTATTCGGCGGGGGGGATCCGTTCTTC. Its translation: CASSLFGGGDPFF.

The V and J genes are TRBV5-4 and TRBJ1-5; D not certain. Trimming left V 4 bases short and J 4 bases short, with 21 bases between. CDR1 and CDR2 from the germline V gene are SGHNT and YYREEE (reference sequence). The CDR3 is 17 amino acids. CDR3 coding DNA: TGTGCCAGCAGCCCGCGGGGAAGGGTTAGTAGAAATCAGCCCCAGCATTTT. As protein: CASSPRGRVSRNQPQHF.

The V gene is TRBV4-3, the J gene TRBJ1-6; tentatively, D is TRBD1 (5 bases). Trimming cost V 0 bases and J 9 bases, with 12 bases left between them. CDR1 LGHNA and CDR2 YSLEER come from the germline V gene. This CDR3 is 15 amino acids long. The CDR3, as DNA: TGCGCCAGCAGCCAAGATAACGGTAGGGGTTCACCCCTCCACTTT. Amino acids: CASSQDNGRGSPLHF.

This chain connects TRBV18 to TRBJ2-3; 12 nucleotides line up with TRBD1. CDR1 KGHSH and CDR2 LQKENI come from the germline V gene. This CDR3 spans 16 amino acids. Unmatched junction bases numbered 3, after V lost 3 bases and J lost 2 bases. CDR3 amino acids: CASSPLGQGATDTQYF. Here the CDR3 DNA reads TGTGCCAGCTCACCCCTGGGACAGGGGGCCACAGATACGCAGTATTTT.

CDR3 in amino acids: CASSLSLGRDVGYTF. CDR3 nucleotide sequence: TGTGCCAGCAGTTTATCCCTCGGACGGGATGTTGGCTACACCTTC. This chain connects TRBV28 to TRBJ1-2; no clear D gene. Deletions cut 1 base from V and 7 bases from J, with 16 bases between. Germline V gene lookup returns CDR1 MDHEN and CDR2 SYDVKM. The CDR3 is made up of 15 amino acids.

The chain is built from TRBV10-1 and TRBJ1-4, with D perhaps matching TRBD1 (5 bases). Trimming shortened V by 2 bases and J by 7 bases, and 11 bases separated the two germline ends. The CDR3 has 14 amino acids. Germline lookup yields CDR1 WNHNN and CDR2 SYGVQD (reference sequence). The CDR3 loop is CASSEGGVGEKLFF. The CDR3 bases are TGCGCCAGCAGTGAGGGGGGGGTTGGTGAAAAACTGTTTTTT.

The chain joins TRBV2 to TRBJ2-1; 9 bases map to TRBD1. With V trimmed by 8 bases and J by 0 bases, 2 bases remained unmatched. Germline values: CDR1 SNHLY, CDR2 FYNNEI. The CDR3 runs 14 residues. The CDR3 DNA follows: TGTGCCAGCCAGGGACAGGGCTCCTACAATGAGCAGTTCTTC. Its protein product is CASQGQGSYNEQFF.

This clone was counted a few times. The chain combines TRBV12-2 with TRBJ1-1. TRBV12-2 is an annotated pseudogene. The CDR3 has 21 amino acids. CDR3: CASRLESGPEGVGEENTEAFF. The CDR3 region has the DNA TGTGCAAGTCGCTTAGAATCGGGTCCGGAGGGTGTAGGGGAAGAGAACACTGAAGCTTTCTTT.

The gene calls are TRBV11-3 and TRBJ1-2; D is uncertain. Germline V CDR1 and CDR2: SGHNT, YENEEA. V was shortened by 3 bases and J by 5 bases, with 7 bases between the two germline ends. This CDR3 comprises 12 residues. CDR3 sequence (DNA): TGTGCCAGCAGCTTCAACGGGTATGGCTACACCTTC. It translates to CASSFNGYGYTF.

The genes are TRBV20-1 and TRBJ2-2, with TRBD1 as a possible D gene (6 bases). V gave up 3 bases and J gave up 5 bases, with 13 bases separating them. Germline assignment: CDR1 DFQATT and CDR2 SNEGSKA (reference sequence). The CDR3 sequence is 14 residues long. CDR3 in DNA: TGCAGTGCTAGTAGAGCAGGGGCGACCGGGGAGCTGTTTTTT. Translating gives CSASRAGATGELFF.

This chain joins TRBV2 and TRBJ1-2, with a tentative D call TRBD1 (5 bases). The germline gives CDR1 SNHLY, CDR2 FYNNEI. The CDR3 is 16 residues long. The germline V and J ends were trimmed by 0 bases and 7 bases, with 18 bases remaining between them. CDR3 loop: CASSEALRQGSSGYTF. CDR3 coding DNA: TGTGCCAGCAGTGAAGCGCTTAGGCAGGGAAGCTCTGGCTACACCTTC.

The chain combines TRBV21-1 with TRBJ1-2. TRBV21-1 is shown as a pseudogene. The CDR3 contains 12 residues. The CDR3 coding sequence is TGTGCCACCCGTGCCCGGGGCTATGGCTACACCTTC. This gives the protein CATRARGYGYTF.

The rearrangement links TRBV18 to TRBJ1-1, with TRBD1 identical over 9 bases. Germline lookup yields CDR1 KGHSH and CDR2 LQKENI. The CDR3 totals 13 residues. The trim removed 6 bases at V and 4 bases at J, leaving 3 bases unmatched. As DNA, the CDR3 is TGTGCCAGCTCCGGACAGGGGCGCACTGAAGCTTTCTTT. The encoded protein is CASSGQGRTEAFF.

The chain uses TRBV7-9 and TRBJ2-7, with TRBD2 as a possible D gene (5 bases). V gave up 0 bases and J gave up 5 bases, with 14 bases separating them. The CDR3 runs 15 residues. Germline lookup yields CDR1 SEHNR and CDR2 FQNEAQ (reference sequence). The CDR3, as DNA: TGTGCCAGCAGCTTAGCCTCGGGATATCTCGACGAGCAGTACTTC. It encodes CASSLASGYLDEQYF.